A single sample is the source of the 26 T cell receptor beta chains below, sequenced in a study of T cell changes during pregnancy in multiple sclerosis. Only in-frame clones appear in the TCRdb table, and some are missing; sequencing was by immunoSEQ multiplex PCR. The sample contains approximately 87,000 clones, around nine tenths of which appear only once. This specimen was CD4+ T cells from peripheral blood mononuclear cells, taken in the second trimester of pregnancy. The source is a female donor with multiple sclerosis, enrolled in a pregnancy study.

The chain joins TRBV7-3 to TRBJ2-1; 8 bases agree with TRBD2. The junction had 12 bases not matched to a gene; V was cut back by 2 bases and J by 9 bases. CDR3 length: 16 amino acids. Germline V gives CDR1 SGHTA, CDR2 FQGTGA. Here the CDR3 DNA reads TGTGCCAGCAGCTTAGGGGGTAGCGGGAAGAAAGGTGAGCAGTTCTTC. Protein product: CASSLGGSGKKGEQFF.

V usage is TRBV5-1 and J usage is TRBJ2-5; 8 bases match TRBD1. V shed 3 bases and J 5 bases; nucleotides not matched to a gene: 9. Germline V gives CDR1 SGHRS, CDR2 YFSETQ. CDR3 length equals 15 residues. The CDR3 coding sequence is TGCGCCAGCAGCTCAACAGGGGGTCTCGGGGAGACCCAGTACTTC. The encoded protein is CASSSTGGLGETQYF.

The gene calls are TRBV30 and TRBJ1-1, with 7 bases fitting TRBD1. V was pared by 3 bases and J by 6 bases, with 7 bases of the junction left unmatched. CDR1 GTSNPN and CDR2 SVGIG come from the germline V gene (reference sequence). CDR3 length equals 13 residues. This chain's CDR3 is CAWRTDRDSEAFF. The CDR3 DNA reads as TGTGCCTGGAGGACCGACAGGGACTCTGAAGCTTTCTTT. Full variable domain (rest looked up from reference TRBV30 and TRBJ1-1): SQTIHQWPATLVQPVGSPLSLECTVEGTSNPNLYWYRQAAGRGLQLLFYSVGIGQISSEVPQNLSASRPQDRQFILSSKKLLLSDSGFYLCAWRTDRDSEAFFGQGTRLTVV.

The gene calls are TRBV4-1 and TRBJ2-2; D may be TRBD2 (5 bases). CDR1 is MGHRA, CDR2 YSYEKL, per germline. CDR3 length: 17 amino acids. V lost 1 base and J lost 6, with 18 bases in between. The CDR3 reads CASSQGSRLRVAGELFF. The DNA of the CDR3 is TGCGCCAGCAGCCAAGGATCGCGCCTGCGGGTCGCCGGGGAGCTGTTTTTT.

This chain links TRBV6-1 with TRBJ1-2; D gene unclear. The V end lost 2 bases, the J end lost 6 bases, and 16 bases lay between the germline ends. CDR3 length: 15 amino acids. Per the germline V gene, CDR1 is MNHNS and CDR2 is SASEGT. The chain's CDR3 is CASSESRPRINGYTF. In DNA form, the CDR3 reads TGTGCCAGCAGTGAATCAAGGCCCAGGATTAATGGCTACACCTTC.

The sample holds one count of this clone. The J gene is TRBJ1-1, the V gene TRBV18, with no clear D. CDR3 length: 13 amino acids. Germline V gene lookup returns CDR1 KGHSH and CDR2 LQKENI. The germline V and J ends were trimmed by 4 bases and 3 bases, with 9 bases remaining between them. CDR3 DNA: TGTGCCAGCTCACGCGGATACGACACTGAAGCTTTCTTT. It codes for CASSRGYDTEAFF.

This rearrangement joins TRBV9 to TRBJ2-2; D might be TRBD1 (5 bases). Germline V gene data show CDR1 as SGDLS and CDR2 as YYNGEE. The germline V and J ends were trimmed by 0 bases and 4 bases, with 10 bases remaining between them. The CDR3 covers 15 residues. CDR3 sequence: CASSVAQGGTGELFF. In DNA, the CDR3 is TGTGCCAGCAGCGTAGCTCAGGGCGGCACCGGGGAGCTGTTTTTT.

This clone was counted between two and nine times. The chain carries TRBV6-6 and TRBJ1-2, with D hard to call. Germline CDR1 and CDR2: MNHNY and SVGAGI (reference sequence). The germline V and J ends were trimmed by 6 bases and 1 base, with 9 bases remaining between them. The CDR3 length is 13 residues. CDR3 region: CASSNNINYGYTF. The CDR3 DNA follows: TGTGCCAGCAGCAACAACATTAACTATGGCTACACCTTC.

The J gene is TRBJ2-7, the V gene TRBV7-9; possibly TRBD2 for D (6 bases). This CDR3 is built from 15 residues. Germline V gives CDR1 SEHNR, CDR2 FQNEAQ (reference sequence). V lost 5 bases and J 3 bases, leaving 17 bases between the germline ends. The CDR3 protein is CASSETAGTHYEQYF. Here the CDR3 DNA reads TGTGCCAGCAGCGAAACTGCCGGGACTCACTACGAGCAGTACTTC.

The chain uses TRBV15 and TRBJ2-2; maybe TRBD2 (5 bases). Germline loops: CDR1 LNHNV, CDR2 YYDKDF (reference sequence). Trimming removed 2 bases from V and 5 bases from J, with 15 bases in between. The CDR3 spans 16 residues. The CDR3 loop is CATSRLAFRGTGELFF. In DNA, the CDR3 is TGTGCCACCAGCAGACTTGCATTCCGGGGAACCGGGGAGCTGTTTTTT.

V usage is TRBV11-2 and J usage is TRBJ1-3; D unclear. The germline V gene encodes CDR1 SGHAT and CDR2 FQNNGV. With 4 bases removed from V and 4 bases from J, the gap between germline ends came to 17 bases. The CDR3 covers 16 residues. The CDR3 protein is CASSSHIKAGGNTIYF. In DNA, the CDR3 is TGTGCCAGCAGCTCCCACATCAAGGCGGGGGGAAACACCATATATTTT.

The J gene is TRBJ1-1, the V gene TRBV18; D unclear. Trimming removed 3 bases from V and 4 bases from J, with 18 bases in between. Germline loops: CDR1 KGHSH, CDR2 LQKENI. The CDR3 has 16 residues. The CDR3: CASSPLEGPLFTEAFF. The CDR3 DNA follows: TGTGCCAGCTCACCTTTGGAGGGCCCTCTGTTCACTGAAGCTTTCTTT. Filled out from reference TRBV18 and TRBJ1-1, the complete variable domain reads NAGVMQNPRHLVRRRGQEARLRCSPMKGHSHVYWYRQLPEEGLKFMVYLQKENIIDESGMPKERFSAEFPKEGPSILRIQQVVRGDSAAYFCASSPLEGPLFTEAFFGQGTRLTVV.

The rearrangement uses TRBV30 and TRBJ2-7; 8 bases are shared with TRBD2. Unmatched junction bases numbered 7, after V lost 4 bases and J lost 2 bases. Germline V gives CDR1 GTSNPN, CDR2 SVGIG (reference sequence). This CDR3 region has 14 residues. The CDR3 protein is CAWKTTGGTYEQYF. CDR3 coding DNA: TGTGCCTGGAAGACCACGGGGGGGACCTACGAGCAGTACTTC.

The V call is TRBV7-8, the J call TRBJ2-1, with TRBD2 as a possible D gene (7 bases). Trimming shortened V by 1 base and J by 7 bases, and 17 bases separated the two germline ends. The CDR3 consists of 16 residues. Germline CDR1 and CDR2: SGHVS and FQNEAQ. The CDR3 spells CASSLGRGGLYNEQFF. CDR3 coding DNA: TGTGCCAGCAGCTTAGGAAGGGGGGGCCTTTATAATGAGCAGTTCTTC.

The V call is TRBV7-3, the J call TRBJ2-5; 8 nucleotides align to TRBD2. Germline V gives CDR1 SGHTA, CDR2 FQGTGA. J gave up 1 base and V 6 bases, and 7 bases lay outside the gene matches. The CDR3 extends over 15 amino acids. CDR3 region: CASSLKSGSQETQYF. CDR3 sequence (DNA): TGTGCCAGCAGTCTCAAAAGCGGGAGCCAAGAGACCCAGTACTTC.

This clone was counted only a few times. The J gene is TRBJ2-7, the V gene TRBV15, with 9 nucleotides matching TRBD2. Losses at the gene ends were 5 bases for V and 2 bases for J; bases not matched to a gene: 7. In germline, CDR1 is LNHNV, CDR2 YYDKDF (reference sequence). This CDR3 is 15 amino acids long. The CDR3 nucleotides read TGTGCCACCAGCGCCAGCGGGGGGAGCACCTACGAGCAGTACTTC. Translation gives CATSASGGSTYEQYF.

This chain links TRBV4-1 with TRBJ1-1; D remains ambiguous. Trimming pared 0 bases from V and 10 bases from J, leaving 18 bases between. Germline-derived CDR1 and CDR2 are MGHRA and YSYEKL. The CDR3 totals 15 residues. The DNA for the CDR3 is TGCGCCAGCAGCCAAGAGGAGACTCTCGGCCGGGGAGCTTTCTTT. Translated, it gives CASSQEETLGRGAFF.

A single count supports this clone. The CDR3 here is CASSLRTDTDTQYF. As DNA, the CDR3 is TGTGCCAGCAGTCTGAGGACAGACACAGATACGCAGTATTTT. The rearrangement joins TRBV5-4 to TRBJ2-3, with D maybe TRBD1 (6 bases). Germline-derived CDR1 and CDR2 are SGHNT and YYREEE (reference sequence). This CDR3 contains 14 residues. Trimming pared 5 bases from V and 2 bases from J, leaving 12 bases between.

The chain links TRBV5-5 to TRBJ2-1; 8 bases are shared with TRBD2. Per germline, CDR1 SGHKS and CDR2 YYEKEE (reference sequence). The junction had 8 bases not matched to a gene; V was cut back by 5 bases and J by 1 base. CDR3 size: 16 residues. This CDR3 reads CASSPSGSRSYNEQFF. The CDR3 DNA is TGTGCCAGCAGTCCGAGCGGGAGTAGGTCCTACAATGAGCAGTTCTTC.

The J gene is TRBJ2-5, the V gene TRBV25-1, with D possibly matching TRBD1 (5 bases). The CDR3 covers 12 residues. The V gene lost 3 bases and the J gene lost 14 bases, with 16 bases spanning the gap. The germline V gene encodes CDR1 MGHDK and CDR2 SYGVNS. The CDR3 here is CASSEQGDRRYF. The CDR3 DNA reads as TGTGCCAGCAGTGAGCAGGGCGACCGCCGTTACTTC.

This clone was seen a single time. The rearrangement uses TRBV4-1 and TRBJ2-5; D is undetermined. Per germline, CDR1 MGHRA and CDR2 YSYEKL. V shed 1 base and J shed 5 bases, with 8 bases lying between them. There are 13 residues in the CDR3. The CDR3 here is CASSQGLLETQYF. The CDR3 nucleotides read TGCGCCAGCAGCCAAGGGTTACTGGAGACCCAGTACTTC.

The gene calls are TRBV9 and TRBJ2-5, with 8 bases fitting TRBD2. V trimming: 0 bases; J trimming: 2 bases; junction bases outside the gene matches: 9. Per germline, CDR1 SGDLS and CDR2 YYNGEE. The length of the CDR3 is 17 residues. The CDR3 spells CASSVEVGGGLQETQYF. The CDR3 coding sequence is TGTGCCAGCAGCGTAGAGGTCGGGGGGGGCCTTCAAGAGACCCAGTACTTC.

The chain carries TRBV30 and TRBJ2-2; possibly TRBD1 for D (6 bases). The CDR3 has 16 residues. The V gene's germline CDR1 is GTSNPN and CDR2 SVGIG (reference sequence). Trimming removed 0 bases at V and 1 base at J, with 12 bases between. The CDR3 sequence: CAWSVQGRKNTGELFF. The CDR3 nucleotides are TGTGCCTGGAGTGTACAGGGTCGGAAGAACACCGGGGAGCTGTTTTTT.

V is TRBV19 and J is TRBJ1-1; possibly TRBD1 for D (5 bases). The CDR3 runs 16 residues. Germline CDR1 LNHDA, CDR2 SQIVND (reference sequence). Trimming shortened V by 1 base and J by 0 bases, and 12 bases separated the two germline ends. CDR3 loop: CASSIGRGGLNTEAFF. For the CDR3, the DNA is TGTGCCAGTAGTATAGGCCGGGGGGGATTGAACACTGAAGCTTTCTTT.

The V gene is TRBV18, the J gene TRBJ2-1; TRBD2 matches 7 bases. Germline V lookup: CDR1 KGHSH, CDR2 LQKENI. The J segment lost 4 bases and the V segment lost 2 bases, leaving 5 bases of the junction unmatched. The CDR3 extends over 15 amino acids. The CDR3 protein is CASSPVLADYNEQFF. The CDR3 DNA is TGTGCCAGCTCACCAGTCCTAGCGGATTACAATGAGCAGTTCTTC.

The CDR3 region has the DNA TGTGCCTGGACCTTCATCAGGGGAGGCTACACCTTC. It specifies CAWTFIRGGYTF. V is TRBV30 and J is TRBJ1-2; TRBD1 might be the D (6 bases). V lost 4 bases, J lost 8 bases, and 14 bases lay in between. Germline loops: CDR1 GTSNPN, CDR2 SVGIG (reference sequence). The CDR3 has 12 residues.